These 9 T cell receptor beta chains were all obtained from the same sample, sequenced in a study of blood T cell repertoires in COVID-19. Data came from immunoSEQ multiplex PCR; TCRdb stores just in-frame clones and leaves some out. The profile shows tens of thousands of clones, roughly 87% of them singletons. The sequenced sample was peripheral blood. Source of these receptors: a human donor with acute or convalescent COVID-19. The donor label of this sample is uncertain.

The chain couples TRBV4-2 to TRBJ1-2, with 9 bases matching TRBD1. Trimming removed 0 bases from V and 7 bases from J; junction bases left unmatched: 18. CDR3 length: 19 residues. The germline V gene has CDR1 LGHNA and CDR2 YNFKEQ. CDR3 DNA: TGTGCCAGCAGCCAAGATCCATCGGGACAGGGTGCTTCGTCTTTTGGCTACACCTTC. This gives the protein CASSQDPSGQGASSFGYTF.

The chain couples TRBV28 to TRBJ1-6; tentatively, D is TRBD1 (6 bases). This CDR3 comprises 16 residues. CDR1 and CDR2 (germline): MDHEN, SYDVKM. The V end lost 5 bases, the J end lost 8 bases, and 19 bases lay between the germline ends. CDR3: CASSPSPGAGDSPLHF. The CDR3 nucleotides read TGTGCCAGCAGTCCGTCGCCCGGGGCAGGGGATTCACCCCTCCACTTT.

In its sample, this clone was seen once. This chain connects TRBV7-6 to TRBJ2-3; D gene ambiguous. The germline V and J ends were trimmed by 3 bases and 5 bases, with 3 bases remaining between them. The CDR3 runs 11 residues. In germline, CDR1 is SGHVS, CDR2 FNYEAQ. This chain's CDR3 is CASSFKDTQYF. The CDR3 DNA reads TGTGCCAGCAGCTTTAAAGATACGCAGTATTTT.

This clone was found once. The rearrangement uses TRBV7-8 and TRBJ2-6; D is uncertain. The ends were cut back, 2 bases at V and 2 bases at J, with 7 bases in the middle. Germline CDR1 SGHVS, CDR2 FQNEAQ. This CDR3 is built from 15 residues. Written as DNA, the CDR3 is TGTGCCAGCAGCTTATGGGCTACTGGGGCCAACGTCCTGACTTTC. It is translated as CASSLWATGANVLTF. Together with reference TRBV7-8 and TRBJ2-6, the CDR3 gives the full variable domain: GAGVSQSPRYKVAKRGQDVALRCDPISGHVSLFWYQQALGQGPEFLTYFQNEAQLDKSGLPSDRFFAERPEGSVSTLKIQRTQQEDSAVYLCASSLWATGANVLTFGAGSRLTVL.

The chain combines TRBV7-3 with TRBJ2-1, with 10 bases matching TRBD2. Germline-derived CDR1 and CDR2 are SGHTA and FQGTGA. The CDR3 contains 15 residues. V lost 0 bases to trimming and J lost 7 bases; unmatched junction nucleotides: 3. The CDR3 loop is CASSLTSGRSNEQFF. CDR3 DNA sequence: TGTGCCAGCAGCTTAACTAGCGGGAGGTCAAATGAGCAGTTCTTC.

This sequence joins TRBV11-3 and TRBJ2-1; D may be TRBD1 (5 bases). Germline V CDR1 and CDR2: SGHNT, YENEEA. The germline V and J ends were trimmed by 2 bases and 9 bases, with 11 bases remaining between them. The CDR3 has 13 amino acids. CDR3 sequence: CASSLTRVGEQFF. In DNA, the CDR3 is TGTGCCAGCAGCTTAACCAGGGTGGGTGAGCAGTTCTTC.

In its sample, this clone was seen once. The DNA for the CDR3 is TGTGCCAGCAGTTGGGGACAGGGCTACGAGCAGTACTTC. Residues: CASSWGQGYEQYF. The rearrangement joins TRBV12-3 or TRBV12-4 to TRBJ2-7, with TRBD1 matching over 9 bases. This CDR3 is built from 13 residues. V was pared by 4 bases and J by 3 bases, with 1 base of the junction left unmatched.

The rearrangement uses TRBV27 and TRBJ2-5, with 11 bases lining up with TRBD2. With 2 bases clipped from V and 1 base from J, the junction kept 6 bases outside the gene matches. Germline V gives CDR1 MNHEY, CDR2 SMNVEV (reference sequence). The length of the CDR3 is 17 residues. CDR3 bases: TGTGCCAGCAGTTTAGGGACACTAGCGGGGGCCCAAGAGACCCAGTACTTC. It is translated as CASSLGTLAGAQETQYF.

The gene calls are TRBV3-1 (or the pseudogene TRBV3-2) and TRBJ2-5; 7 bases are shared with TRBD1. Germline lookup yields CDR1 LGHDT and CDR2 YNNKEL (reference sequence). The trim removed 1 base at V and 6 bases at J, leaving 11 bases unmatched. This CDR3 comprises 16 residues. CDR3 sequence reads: CASSQVVSTGAKTQYF. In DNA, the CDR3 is TGTGCCAGCAGCCAAGTAGTATCAACAGGGGCAAAGACCCAGTACTTC.